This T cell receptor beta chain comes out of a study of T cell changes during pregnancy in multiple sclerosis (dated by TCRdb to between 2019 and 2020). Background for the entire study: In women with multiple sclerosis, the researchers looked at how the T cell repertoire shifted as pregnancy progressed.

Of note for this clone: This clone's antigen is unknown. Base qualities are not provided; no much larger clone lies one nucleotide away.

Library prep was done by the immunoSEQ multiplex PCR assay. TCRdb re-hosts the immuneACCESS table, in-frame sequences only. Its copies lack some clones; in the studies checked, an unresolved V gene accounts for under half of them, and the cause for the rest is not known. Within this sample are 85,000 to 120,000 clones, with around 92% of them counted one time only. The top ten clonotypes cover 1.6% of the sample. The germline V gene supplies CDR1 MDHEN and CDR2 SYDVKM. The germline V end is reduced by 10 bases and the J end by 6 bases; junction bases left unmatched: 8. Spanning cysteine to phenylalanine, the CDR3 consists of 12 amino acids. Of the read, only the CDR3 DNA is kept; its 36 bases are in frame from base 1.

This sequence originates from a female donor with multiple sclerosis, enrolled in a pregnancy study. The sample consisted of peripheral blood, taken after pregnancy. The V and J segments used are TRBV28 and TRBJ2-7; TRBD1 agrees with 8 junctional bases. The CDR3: CAILSRGREQYF. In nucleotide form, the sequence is TGTGCCATCCTCTCCAGGGGGCGCGAGCAGTACTTC. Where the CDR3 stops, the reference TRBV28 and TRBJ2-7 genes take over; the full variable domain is DVKVTQSSRYLVKRTGEKVFLECVQDMDHENMFWYRQDPGLGLRLIYFSYDVKMKEKGDIPEGYSVSREKKERFSLILESASTNQTSMYLCAILSRGREQYFGPGTRLTVT.